This T cell receptor (beta chain) was recorded in a study of blood T cells in healthy people across ages. Study-wide results and limits: Samples with more naive T cells showed higher observed beta diversity.

As to this clonotype: What it binds is not known.

Between the trimmed V and J ends, which lost 7 bases and 3 bases, there was a span of 20 bases. The germline V gene encodes CDR1 SQVTM and CDR2 ANQGSEA. The CDR3 has 15 residues. The study isolated at least 6.5 million PBMCs from each sample. Alongside a J-beta primer mix, a sample-barcoded 5' primer served in a second PCR lasting 7 to 11 cycles. One entry per CDR3 protein, called by TCRdb with MiXCR from the 5' RACE reads. Of under 750,000 distinct CDR3 sequences in the sample, roughly 48% were seen once. This clonotype was obtained from an elderly man in good health. J is TRBJ2-3 and V is TRBV29-1; D is possibly TRBD1 (7 bases). Sequenced input: blood. DNA of the CDR3: TGCAGCGCCTTCAGGGGGGAAGTGAGGACAGATACGCAGTATTTT. Translating it yields CSAFRGEVRTDTQYF.